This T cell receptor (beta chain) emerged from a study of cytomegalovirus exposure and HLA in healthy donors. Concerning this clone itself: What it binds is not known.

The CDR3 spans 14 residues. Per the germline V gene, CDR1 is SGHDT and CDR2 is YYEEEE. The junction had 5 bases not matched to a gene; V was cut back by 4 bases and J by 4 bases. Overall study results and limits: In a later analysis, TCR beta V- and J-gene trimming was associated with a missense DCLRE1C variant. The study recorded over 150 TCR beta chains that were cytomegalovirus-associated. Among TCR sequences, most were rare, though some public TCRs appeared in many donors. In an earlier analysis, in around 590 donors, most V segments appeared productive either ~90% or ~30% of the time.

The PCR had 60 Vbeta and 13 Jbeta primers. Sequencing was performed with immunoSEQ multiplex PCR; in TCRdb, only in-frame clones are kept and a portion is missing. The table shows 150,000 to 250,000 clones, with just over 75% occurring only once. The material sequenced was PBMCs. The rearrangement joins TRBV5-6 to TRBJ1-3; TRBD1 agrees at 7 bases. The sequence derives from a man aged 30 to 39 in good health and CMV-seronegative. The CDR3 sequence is CASSRGTAGNTIYF. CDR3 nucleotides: TGTGCCAGCAGCCGGGGGACAGCCGGAAACACCATATATTTT.